Below, 27 T cell receptor beta chains from the same sample are listed, as sequenced in a study of blood T cell repertoires in COVID-19. The table came from immunoSEQ multiplex PCR; TCRdb's copy has only in-frame clones and leaves some out. The sample has over 130,000 clones, more than 80% seen once. The sample was PBMCs or T cells enriched from blood (not recorded which). Every receptor here comes from a woman aged 18 to 35 who had been exposed to COVID-19.

The J gene is TRBJ2-1, the V gene TRBV12-3 or TRBV12-4; D remains ambiguous. The CDR3 extends over 12 amino acids. V lost 5 bases and J 11 bases, leaving 13 bases between the germline ends. As DNA, the CDR3 is TGTGCCAGCAGTCTCAACCGCCCTAAGCAGTTCTTC. Amino acids: CASSLNRPKQFF.

CDR3 DNA sequence: TGTGCCAGCAGCGGACTAACTGGCACTGAAGCTTTCTTT. Protein product: CASSGLTGTEAFF. The V call is TRBV9, the J call TRBJ1-1; D gene unclear. The CDR3 spans 13 residues. CDR1 and CDR2 from the germline V gene are SGDLS and YYNGEE. V lost 3 bases to trimming and J lost 4 bases, with 10 bases between them.

The chain carries TRBV7-8 and TRBJ1-1, with TRBD1 matching 9 bases. The CDR3 has 13 amino acids. V shed 9 bases and J 4 bases; nucleotides not matched to a gene: 6. Per germline, CDR1 SGHVS and CDR2 FQNEAQ. The CDR3 sequence is CASTQGAGTEAFF. CDR3 sequence (DNA): TGTGCCAGTACACAGGGGGCGGGCACTGAAGCTTTCTTT.

The chain has TRBV6-5 and TRBJ2-1, with 10 bases that match TRBD2. J lost 2 bases, V lost 7 bases, and 5 bases had no gene match. CDR1 is MNHEY and CDR2 is SVGAGI in the germline V gene. This CDR3 is 15 amino acids long. In nucleotides, the CDR3 is TGTGCCAGCAAGCCAGCGGGAGGGGCCTACAATGAGCAGTTCTTC. Amino acids: CASKPAGGAYNEQFF.

This clone was counted only a few times. This chain joins TRBV3-1 (or the pseudogene TRBV3-2) and TRBJ1-1; D is perhaps TRBD1 (6 bases). The CDR3 extends over 13 amino acids. Deletions cut 2 bases from V and 4 bases from J, with 8 bases between. Germline V lookup: CDR1 LGHDT, CDR2 YNNKEL (reference sequence). The CDR3 coding sequence is TGTGCCAGCAGCCAACGCAGGGGCACTGAAGCTTTCTTT. Amino acid sequence: CASSQRRGTEAFF.

The chain couples TRBV12-3 or TRBV12-4 to TRBJ1-1; D might be TRBD1 (5 bases). CDR3 size: 12 residues. V shed 2 bases and J shed 10 bases, with 11 bases lying between them. The CDR3 DNA sequence: TGTGCCAGCAGTTTAACTACAGGATTAGCTTTCTTT. It is translated as CASSLTTGLAFF.

Notes on this clone: Other DNA sequences within the sample encode an identical CDR3. V is TRBV6-1 and J is TRBJ2-7; 8 nucleotides agree with TRBD1. V shed 3 bases and J 0 bases; nucleotides not matched to a gene: 4. The germline V gene has CDR1 MNHNS and CDR2 SASEGT. The CDR3 is made up of 15 amino acids. The CDR3 nucleotides read TGTGCCAGCAGTGAGCCCGGACAGGGCTCCTACGAGCAGTACTTC. Residues: CASSEPGQGSYEQYF.

This clone was seen only once. Here the CDR3 reads CSVVHLRGNTEAFF. Written as DNA, the CDR3 is TGCAGCGTTGTTCATCTACGGGGGAACACTGAAGCTTTCTTT. The chain employs TRBV29-1 and TRBJ1-1, with D unresolved. CDR3 size: 14 residues. CDR1 is SQVTM, CDR2 ANQGSEA, per germline. V lost 4 bases to trimming and J lost 1 base, with 13 bases between them.

This chain joins TRBV7-2 and TRBJ2-5; perhaps TRBD2 as D (6 bases). Trimming took 0 bases from V and 1 from J, leaving 9 bases between them. The length of the CDR3 is 15 residues. Germline loops: CDR1 SGHTA, CDR2 FQGNSA. The CDR3 here is CASSLAKGLQETQYF. The CDR3, as DNA: TGTGCCAGCAGCTTAGCGAAGGGACTCCAAGAGACCCAGTACTTC. The full variable domain, completed using reference TRBV7-2 and TRBJ2-5, is GAGVSQSPSNKVTEKGKDVELRCDPISGHTALYWYRQSLGQGLEFLIYFQGNSAPDKSGLPSDRFSAERTGGSVSTLTIQRTQQEDSAVYLCASSLAKGLQETQYFGPGTRLLVL.

The chain couples TRBV30 to TRBJ2-7; D ambiguous. The CDR3 runs to 14 residues. The V and J ends lost 1 base and 0 bases respectively, with 10 bases between them. Per germline, CDR1 GTSNPN and CDR2 SVGIG (reference sequence). CDR3 protein: CAWSARVFSYEQYF. The CDR3 DNA sequence: TGTGCCTGGAGTGCCCGGGTCTTCTCCTACGAGCAGTACTTC.

The CDR3 DNA follows: TGTGCCAGCAGTTACGCTCCAACTACTAATGAAAAACTGTTTTTT. This codes for CASSYAPTTNEKLFF. This chain connects TRBV6-5 to TRBJ1-4; D not resolved. The CDR3 is 15 amino acids. V gave up 2 bases and J gave up 2 bases, with 9 bases separating them. Germline assignment: CDR1 MNHEY and CDR2 SVGAGI.

The gene calls are TRBV6-5 and TRBJ1-2; unclear D gene. Germline V lookup: CDR1 MNHEY, CDR2 SVGAGI. V gave up 2 bases and J gave up 8 bases, with 15 bases separating them. The CDR3 has 14 amino acids. This CDR3 reads CASSYAQTSGGYTF. CDR3 coding DNA: TGTGCCAGCAGTTACGCCCAAACAAGCGGGGGCTACACCTTC.

The genes are TRBV7-6 and TRBJ2-7; TRBD1 agrees at 7 bases. V trimming: 4 bases; J trimming: 1 base; junction bases outside the gene matches: 7. CDR3 length equals 15 residues. Germline V lookup: CDR1 SGHVS, CDR2 FNYEAQ. CDR3 coding DNA: TGTGCCAGCAGCTCAGGGACAGTACAATCCTACGAGCAGTACTTC. Translating it yields CASSSGTVQSYEQYF.

The chain carries TRBV28 and TRBJ2-6; 8 nucleotides match TRBD2. Per the germline V gene, CDR1 is MDHEN and CDR2 is SYDVKM. Trimming took 4 bases from V and 0 from J; bases not matched to a gene: 5. This CDR3 comprises 17 residues. The CDR3 nucleotides read TGTGCCAGCAGTTCCGGACTAGCAATCTCTGGGGCCAACGTCCTGACTTTC. Amino acids: CASSSGLAISGANVLTF.

This clone has only one observation. The gene calls are TRBV28 and TRBJ1-5; unclear D gene. Deletions cut 3 bases from V and 6 bases from J, with 12 bases between. From germline, CDR1 is MDHEN and CDR2 SYDVKM. The CDR3 extends over 14 amino acids. Here the CDR3 DNA reads TGTGCCAGCAGTTTGGGCCTGGAGGGTCAGCCCCAGCATTTT. Translation: CASSLGLEGQPQHF.

The chain is built from TRBV28 and TRBJ1-1; no clear D. V lost 7 bases and J 1 base, leaving 13 bases between the germline ends. The V gene's germline CDR1 is MDHEN and CDR2 SYDVKM. The CDR3 is made up of 14 amino acids. As DNA, the CDR3 is TGTGCCAGCATCGTCTCCGGGTCGAACACTGAAGCTTTCTTT. It yields the protein CASIVSGSNTEAFF.

This clone was seen a handful of times. The genes are TRBV7-9 and TRBJ2-1; weak D call: TRBD2 (7 bases). Trimming stripped 8 bases from V and 2 bases from J, with 13 bases between. Germline V gives CDR1 SEHNR, CDR2 FQNEAQ (reference sequence). There are 14 residues in the CDR3. This CDR3 is CASGGASPYNEQFF. DNA for the CDR3: TGTGCCAGCGGGGGGGCTAGCCCCTACAATGAGCAGTTCTTC. Full variable domain (rest looked up from reference TRBV7-9 and TRBJ2-1): DTGVSQNPRHKITKRGQNVTFRCDPISEHNRLYWYRQTLGQGPEFLTYFQNEAQLEKSRLLSDRFSAERPKGSFSTLEIQRTEQGDSAMYLCASGGASPYNEQFFGPGTRLTVL.

This rearrangement joins TRBV27 to TRBJ1-2; D is perhaps TRBD1 (6 bases). Per the germline V gene, CDR1 is MNHEY and CDR2 is SMNVEV (reference sequence). The germline V and J ends were trimmed by 0 bases and 2 bases, with 7 bases remaining between them. The length of the CDR3 is 14 residues. The CDR3 DNA sequence: TGTGCCAGCAGTTTATCGGACAGCAACTATGGCTACACCTTC. The encoded protein is CASSLSDSNYGYTF.

This chain joins TRBV7-9 and TRBJ2-2; 12 bases are shared with TRBD2. The junction had 7 bases not matched to a gene; V was cut back by 3 bases and J by 5 bases. This CDR3 is 17 amino acids long. Germline V gives CDR1 SEHNR, CDR2 FQNEAQ (reference sequence). The CDR3 is CASSFKGGLAGTGELFF. The CDR3 DNA follows: TGTGCCAGCAGCTTTAAGGGTGGACTAGCGGGAACCGGGGAGCTGTTTTTT.

The CDR3 protein is CASSTFSGSYGYTF. CDR3 sequence (DNA): TGTGCCAGCAGCACTTTCTCGGGGAGCTATGGCTACACCTTC. V gene TRBV28 combines with J gene TRBJ1-2; D remains unclear. The CDR3 covers 14 residues. V shed 6 bases and J shed 4 bases, with 15 bases lying between them. The germline CDR1 and CDR2 sequences are MDHEN and SYDVKM.

This rearrangement joins TRBV19 to TRBJ1-2; D ambiguous. This CDR3 comprises 14 residues. Germline CDR1 reads LNHDA; CDR2 reads SQIVND (reference sequence). The V end lost 5 bases, the J end lost 5 bases, and 15 bases lay between the germline ends. As DNA, the CDR3 is TGTGCCAGTAGTCGGCGGGAGCCCCGTTATGGCTACACCTTC. Protein product: CASSRREPRYGYTF.

The rearrangement uses TRBV19 and TRBJ1-5; D not resolved. V was shortened by 3 bases and J by 5 bases, with 14 bases between the two germline ends. The length of the CDR3 is 15 residues. Germline CDR1 LNHDA, CDR2 SQIVND (reference sequence). CDR3 protein: CASSILSRVDQPQHF. DNA of the CDR3: TGTGCCAGTAGTATCTTGAGCCGGGTGGATCAGCCCCAGCATTTT.

This clone occurred a few times. The chain recombines TRBV14 with TRBJ2-7; a weak D match, TRBD1 (5 bases). The V gene's germline CDR1 is SGHDN and CDR2 FVKESK. The CDR3 runs 12 residues. The germline V and J ends were trimmed by 0 bases and 9 bases, with 9 bases remaining between them. The CDR3 bases are TGTGCCAGCAGCCAAGACAGGGTAGCGCAGTACTTC. It codes for CASSQDRVAQYF.

This sequence joins TRBV5-5 and TRBJ2-1; 7 bases fit TRBD1. Germline V gene sequence: CDR1 SGHKS, CDR2 YYEKEE (reference sequence). The CDR3 has 15 residues. Germline trimming cut 0 bases from V and 3 bases from J; bases unmatched to any gene: 3. The DNA for the CDR3 is TGTGCCAGCAGCTTGGCTGGACAGGTCTACAATGAGCAGTTCTTC. This encodes CASSLAGQVYNEQFF.

The V and J genes are TRBV9 and TRBJ2-3; 8 nucleotides line up with TRBD1. Looked up from germline, CDR1 is SGDLS and CDR2 is YYNGEE. CDR3 length: 13 amino acids. The V gene end was trimmed by 4 bases and the J gene end by 6 bases; junction bases not matched to a gene: 4. The CDR3 spells CASSPRQGDTQYF. In nucleotides, the CDR3 is TGTGCCAGCAGCCCCCGACAGGGGGATACGCAGTATTTT.

The chain combines TRBV6-5 with TRBJ2-4, with unresolved D. The CDR3 sequence is 10 residues long. Trimming cost V 11 bases and J 6 bases, with 8 bases left between them. From germline, CDR1 is MNHEY and CDR2 SVGAGI. The chain's CDR3 is CAGRINIQYF. CDR3 coding DNA: TGTGCCGGGCGAATAAACATTCAGTACTTC.

This chain links TRBV18 with TRBJ2-1; 16 bases agree with TRBD2. Per the germline V gene, CDR1 is KGHSH and CDR2 is LQKENI. The CDR3 is made up of 17 amino acids. J gave up 1 base and V 3 bases, and 0 bases lay outside the gene matches. The DNA of the CDR3 is TGTGCCAGCTCACCGGGACTAGCGGGAGGGTCCTACAATGAGCAGTTCTTC. Protein: CASSPGLAGGSYNEQFF.